The 20 T cell receptor beta chains listed next were all sequenced from one sample in a study of cytomegalovirus exposure and HLA in healthy donors. Primers for the PCR totalled 60 Vbeta and 13 Jbeta. The assay was immunoSEQ multiplex PCR, and TCRdb's table has in-frame clones only and misses some. The table has under 200,000 clones, roughly 82% seen once. Sequencing was performed on PBMCs. The receptors were gathered from a woman between 50 and 59 years old in good health and CMV-seronegative.

This clone was found once. V usage is TRBV7-9 and J usage is TRBJ1-4, with 9 positions matching TRBD1. Trimming at V came to 5 bases and at J to 3 bases, leaving 7 bases not matched to a gene. CDR1 is SEHNR and CDR2 is FQNEAQ in the germline V gene (reference sequence). This CDR3 comprises 16 residues. CDR3 residues: CASSPDRGWSNEKLFF. The CDR3 nucleotides read TGTGCCAGCAGCCCAGACAGGGGGTGGTCTAATGAAAAACTGTTTTTT. Full variable domain (missing parts from reference TRBV7-9 and TRBJ1-4): DTGVSQNPRHKITKRGQNVTFRCDPISEHNRLYWYRQTLGQGPEFLTYFQNEAQLEKSRLLSDRFSAERPKGSFSTLEIQRTEQGDSAMYLCASSPDRGWSNEKLFFGSGTQLSVL.

The rearrangement joins TRBV27 to TRBJ1-1; 8 positions match TRBD1. The CDR3 covers 17 residues. V gave up 6 bases and J gave up 3 bases; unmatched junction bases: 15. CDR1 is MNHEY and CDR2 is SMNVEV in the germline V gene (reference sequence). CDR3 nucleotides: TGTGCCAGCAGCCTTACGACTCTCAGGGGGCTCTACACTGAAGCTTTCTTT. Its translation: CASSLTTLRGLYTEAFF.

The sample holds one count of this clone. The chain carries TRBV10-3 and TRBJ1-5; D is perhaps TRBD1 (6 bases). V was trimmed by 2 bases and J by 6 bases, leaving 14 bases between them. This CDR3 is built from 15 residues. Germline CDR1 is ENHRY and CDR2 is SYGVKD. CDR3 residues: CAISEDRFGSQPQHF. CDR3 nucleotides: TGTGCCATCAGTGAGGACAGGTTTGGCAGTCAGCCCCAGCATTTT.

The genes are TRBV27 and TRBJ1-5, with a tentative D call TRBD1 (5 bases). Trimming removed 5 bases at V and 7 bases at J, with 18 bases between. Germline V lookup: CDR1 MNHEY, CDR2 SMNVEV (reference sequence). This CDR3 region has 15 residues. The CDR3 bases are TGTGCCAGCAGTCGAATGGGGGGTGTACGGCAGCCCCAGCATTTT. Its protein product is CASSRMGGVRQPQHF.

This rearrangement joins TRBV10-3 to TRBJ2-1, with unresolved D. V dropped 5 bases and J dropped 5 bases, with 4 bases sitting between them. Germline V gene lookup returns CDR1 ENHRY and CDR2 SYGVKD. CDR3 length equals 11 residues. The DNA of the CDR3 is TGTGCCATCAGTCGCGACAATGAGCAGTTCTTC. This sequence encodes CAISRDNEQFF.

This clone is classed as medium-sized (0.01 to 0.1%). The rearrangement uses TRBV2 and TRBJ1-5, with 12 bases aligning to TRBD1. The trim removed 5 bases at V and 6 bases at J, leaving 5 bases unmatched. The V gene's germline CDR1 is SNHLY and CDR2 FYNNEI. CDR3 length: 15 amino acids. CDR3 in amino acids: CASSQGGQGAQPQHF. CDR3 sequence (DNA): TGTGCCAGCAGTCAGGGGGGACAGGGGGCTCAGCCCCAGCATTTT.

This clone was observed a handful of times. The chain joins TRBV30 to TRBJ1-3, with D uncertain. The CDR3 consists of 15 residues. The germline gives CDR1 GTSNPN, CDR2 SVGIG (reference sequence). Trimming took 0 bases from V and 0 from J, leaving 9 bases between them. The CDR3 spells CAWSVTASSGNTIYF. CDR3 DNA sequence: TGTGCCTGGAGTGTCACAGCTTCCTCTGGAAACACCATATATTTT.

The rearrangement joins TRBV28 to TRBJ1-6; maybe TRBD1 (6 bases). Trimming left V 6 bases short and J 8 bases short, with 11 bases between. The CDR3 has 13 residues. CDR1 is MDHEN and CDR2 is SYDVKM in the germline V gene. This CDR3 reads CASRNRADSPLHF. The DNA of the CDR3 is TGTGCCAGCAGAAACAGGGCGGATTCACCCCTCCACTTT.

The CDR3 sequence: CARALSGRILGIYNEQFF. CDR3 DNA sequence: TGTGCCAGGGCCTTAAGCGGGAGAATACTGGGAATCTACAATGAGCAGTTCTTC. The chain uses TRBV9 and TRBJ2-1, with TRBD2 matching 8 bases. Germline values: CDR1 SGDLS, CDR2 YYNGEE. The CDR3 is 18 amino acids. V dropped 8 bases and J dropped 3; count of bases not matched to a gene: 19.

This chain joins TRBV28 and TRBJ2-3; TRBD2 matches at 8 bases. V gave up 6 bases and J gave up 6 bases; unmatched junction bases: 8. Germline V gives CDR1 MDHEN, CDR2 SYDVKM. This CDR3 is 14 amino acids long. This CDR3 is CASRQAGAGDTQYF. Written as DNA, the CDR3 is TGTGCCAGCAGACAAGCGGGGGCTGGGGATACGCAGTATTTT.

This clone was seen more than once but under ten times. The CDR3 sequence is CASMGGEGTQYF. DNA of the CDR3: TGTGCCAGCATGGGCGGAGAGGGGACCCAGTACTTC. The chain joins TRBV6-6 to TRBJ2-5; perhaps TRBD2 as D (5 bases). Trimming pared 7 bases from V and 7 bases from J, leaving 13 bases between. Germline lookup yields CDR1 MNHNY and CDR2 SVGAGI (reference sequence). The CDR3 runs 12 residues.

With regard to this clone: The junction differs from germline at one of its ends, possibly a read error. The chain combines TRBV14 with TRBJ2-3; 8 nucleotides match TRBD2. The V gene's germline CDR1 is SGHDN and CDR2 FVKESK. The CDR3 runs to 15 residues. The CDR3 is CASNQAGVSTDTQYF. CDR3 bases: TGTGCCAGCAACCAAGCGGGAGTCTCGACAGATACGCAGTATTTT.

This chain links TRBV7-2 with TRBJ2-3, with 7 bases matching TRBD1. The germline V gene has CDR1 SGHTA and CDR2 FQGNSA. V trimming: 6 bases; J trimming: 4 bases; junction bases outside the gene matches: 7. The length of the CDR3 is 14 residues. The CDR3 protein is CASSFDRVADTQYF. The CDR3 DNA reads TGTGCCAGCAGTTTTGACAGGGTAGCAGATACGCAGTATTTT.

V is TRBV19 and J is TRBJ1-1, with a weak D call TRBD1 (6 bases). This CDR3 comprises 16 residues. The germline V gene encodes CDR1 LNHDA and CDR2 SQIVND (reference sequence). The germline V and J ends were trimmed by 3 bases and 0 bases, with 14 bases remaining between them. The CDR3 DNA reads as TGTGCCAGTAGTATCAGGTGGGACACCATGAACACTGAAGCTTTCTTT. Protein sequence: CASSIRWDTMNTEAFF.

This clone was seen a few times. V and J are TRBV27 and TRBJ1-6, with 9 bases identical to TRBD1. The CDR3 sequence is 17 residues long. The germline CDR1 and CDR2 sequences are MNHEY and SMNVEV (reference sequence). The J segment lost 2 bases and the V segment lost 2 bases, leaving 4 bases of the junction unmatched. CDR3 bases: TGTGCCAGCAGTTTACACAGGGGGCGCCCCTATAATTCACCCCTCCACTTT. It codes for CASSLHRGRPYNSPLHF.

The chain joins TRBV19 to TRBJ2-1, with D perhaps matching TRBD2 (5 bases). Per the germline V gene, CDR1 is LNHDA and CDR2 is SQIVND (reference sequence). V gave up 2 bases and J gave up 0 bases, with 11 bases separating them. There are 16 residues in the CDR3. CDR3 loop: CASSITTGNSYNEQFF. In nucleotides, the CDR3 is TGTGCCAGTAGTATAACAACGGGGAACTCCTACAATGAGCAGTTCTTC. The complete variable domain, with remaining parts taken from reference TRBV19 and TRBJ2-1, reads DGGITQSPKYLFRKEGQNVTLSCEQNLNHDAMYWYRQDPGQGLRLIYYSQIVNDFQKGDIAEGYSVSREKKESFPLTVTSAQKNPTAFYLCASSITTGNSYNEQFFGPGTRLTVL.

The CDR3 DNA reads as TGTGCCAGCAGTCAGACAGGGTCTAGCAATCAGCCCCAGCATTTT. It encodes CASSQTGSSNQPQHF. V and J are TRBV6-5 and TRBJ1-5; 7 positions match TRBD1. With 5 bases clipped from V and 0 bases from J, the junction kept 4 bases outside the gene matches. The CDR3 is 15 residues long. Germline CDR1 is MNHEY and CDR2 is SVGAGI.

The chain employs TRBV7-2 and TRBJ1-1; the D gene is possibly TRBD1 (6 bases). The germline CDR1 and CDR2 sequences are SGHTA and FQGNSA. This CDR3 has 15 amino acids. The V end lost 1 base, the J end lost 5 bases, and 14 bases lay between the germline ends. CDR3 DNA: TGTGCCAGCAGCTTAGGGTCACAGGGACGGACTGAAGCTTTCTTT. It specifies CASSLGSQGRTEAFF.

This clone appeared once. The chain couples TRBV5-4 to TRBJ1-2; 8 positions agree with TRBD1. Unmatched junction bases numbered 8, after V lost 4 bases and J lost 3 bases. Germline CDR1 reads SGHNT; CDR2 reads YYREEE (reference sequence). There are 15 residues in the CDR3. The CDR3 loop reads CASSIPTGADYGYTF. The CDR3 bases are TGTGCCAGCAGCATACCGACAGGGGCGGACTATGGCTACACCTTC.

This sequence joins TRBV5-1 and TRBJ2-1; TRBD2 agrees at 7 bases. There are 14 residues in the CDR3. Losses at the gene ends were 0 bases for V and 10 bases for J; bases not matched to a gene: 7. Germline CDR1 and CDR2: SGHRS and YFSETQ. The CDR3 nucleotides read TGCGCCAGCAGCTTGGATCTAGCGGCAGGGGAGCAGTTCTTC. Its translation: CASSLDLAAGEQFF.